What follows is one T cell receptor (beta chain) and its context. What it recognizes is unknown. The data stem from a study of T-cell memory formation after mild COVID-19. Study-level information: The study found TCR clusters largely donor specific. Study outcomes and limitations: Whether second-wave clones peaking at day 37 were SARS-CoV-2 specific went unconfirmed. CD4/CD8 balance characterized clones contracting day 15 to 85, and CD4+ skew characterized later expanders. Prior to infection, memory already included some responding clones, suggesting cross-reactive memory joined.

A single record per CDR3 protein comes from TCRdb applying MiXCR to the 5' RACE reads. Of about 360,000 distinct CDR3 sequences in the sample, 14% were seen once. The germline V gene encodes CDR1 LNHDA and CDR2 SQIVND (reference sequence). Trimming left V 5 bases short and J 4 bases short, with 10 bases between. The CDR3 has 13 residues. Material for sequencing was PBMCs or a T cell subset sorted from them (not recorded which). The receptor was derived from a man aged 18 to 30 who had mild COVID-19 (a few samples of this study predate the infection). Cell type and time point are not known. This chain uses TRBV19 with TRBJ2-3; possibly TRBD1 or TRBD2 for D (6 bases each). CDR3 nucleotide sequence: TGTGCCAGTAGTTCGGGGGCAGCAGATACGCAGTATTTT. This sequence encodes CASSSGAADTQYF.